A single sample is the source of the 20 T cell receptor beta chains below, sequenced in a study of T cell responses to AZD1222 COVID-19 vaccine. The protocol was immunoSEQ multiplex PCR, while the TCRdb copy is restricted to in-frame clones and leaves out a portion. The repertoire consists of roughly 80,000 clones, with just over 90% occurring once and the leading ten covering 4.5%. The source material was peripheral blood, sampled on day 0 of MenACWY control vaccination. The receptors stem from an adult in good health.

This chain's CDR3 is CATTVGEISTEAFF. The DNA of the CDR3 is TGTGCAACCACCGTGGGGGAGATCAGCACTGAAGCTTTCTTT. V and J are TRBV5-5 and TRBJ1-1; D is perhaps TRBD1 (5 bases). The CDR3 covers 14 residues. Germline CDR1 reads SGHKS; CDR2 reads YYEKEE (reference sequence).

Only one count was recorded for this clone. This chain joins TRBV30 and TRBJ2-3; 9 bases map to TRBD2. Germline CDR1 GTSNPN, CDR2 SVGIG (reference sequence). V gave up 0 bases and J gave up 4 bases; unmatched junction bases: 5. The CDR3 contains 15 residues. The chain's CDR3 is CAWSVGSGSSDTQYF. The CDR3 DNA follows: TGTGCCTGGAGTGTGGGTAGCGGGAGCTCAGATACGCAGTATTTT. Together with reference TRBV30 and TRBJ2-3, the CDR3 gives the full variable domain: SQTIHQWPATLVQPVGSPLSLECTVEGTSNPNLYWYRQAAGRGLQLLFYSVGIGQISSEVPQNLSASRPQDRQFILSSKKLLLSDSGFYLCAWSVGSGSSDTQYFGPGTRLTVL.

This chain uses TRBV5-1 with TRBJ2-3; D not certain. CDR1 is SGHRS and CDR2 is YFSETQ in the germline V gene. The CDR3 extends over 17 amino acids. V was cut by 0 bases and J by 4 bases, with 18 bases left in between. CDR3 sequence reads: CASSLATDSGPADTQYF. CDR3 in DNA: TGCGCCAGCAGCTTGGCAACAGACTCGGGTCCCGCAGATACGCAGTATTTT.

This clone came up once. CDR3 nucleotide sequence: TGTGCCAGTAGTATAGAGGGGCTGGCCACTGAAGCTTTCTTT. This codes for CASSIEGLATEAFF. This sequence joins TRBV19 and TRBJ1-1, with TRBD1 as a possible D gene (5 bases). This CDR3 spans 14 amino acids. Germline CDR1 is LNHDA and CDR2 is SQIVND (reference sequence). V was pared by 0 bases and J by 4 bases, with 9 bases between.

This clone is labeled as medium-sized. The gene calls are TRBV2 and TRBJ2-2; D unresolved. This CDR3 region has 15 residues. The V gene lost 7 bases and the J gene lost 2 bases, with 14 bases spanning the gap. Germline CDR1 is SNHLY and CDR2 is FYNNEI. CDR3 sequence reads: CASIVGGANTGELFF. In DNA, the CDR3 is TGTGCCAGCATCGTGGGCGGAGCAAACACCGGGGAGCTGTTTTTT. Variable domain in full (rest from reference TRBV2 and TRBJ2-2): EPEVTQTPSHQVTQMGQEVILRCVPISNHLYFYWYRQILGQKVEFLVSFYNNEISEKSEIFDDQFSVERPDGSNFTLKIRSTKLEDSAMYFCASIVGGANTGELFFGEGSRLTVL.

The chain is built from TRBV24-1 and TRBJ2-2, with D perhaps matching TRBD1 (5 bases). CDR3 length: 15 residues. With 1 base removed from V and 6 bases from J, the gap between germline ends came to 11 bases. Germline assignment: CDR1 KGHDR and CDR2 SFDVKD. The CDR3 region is CATSDLSRDPGELFF. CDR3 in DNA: TGTGCCACCAGTGATTTATCCAGGGATCCCGGGGAGCTGTTTTTT.

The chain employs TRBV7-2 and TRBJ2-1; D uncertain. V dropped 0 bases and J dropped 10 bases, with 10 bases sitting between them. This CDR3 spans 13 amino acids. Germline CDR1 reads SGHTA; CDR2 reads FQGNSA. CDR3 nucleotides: TGTGCCAGCAGCTTAGCCCCCACTAAAGAGCAGTTCTTC. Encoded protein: CASSLAPTKEQFF.

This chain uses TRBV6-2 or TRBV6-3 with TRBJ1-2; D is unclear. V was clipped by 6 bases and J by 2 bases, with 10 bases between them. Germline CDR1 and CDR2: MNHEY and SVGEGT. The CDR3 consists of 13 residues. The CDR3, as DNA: TGTGCCAGCAGCCTTCGAGTGAACTATGGCTACACCTTC. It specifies CASSLRVNYGYTF.

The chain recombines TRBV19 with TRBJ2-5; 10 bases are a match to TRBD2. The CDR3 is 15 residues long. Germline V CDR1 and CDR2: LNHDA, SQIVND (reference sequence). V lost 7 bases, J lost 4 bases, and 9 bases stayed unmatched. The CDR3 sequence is CASTRSAGGRETQYF. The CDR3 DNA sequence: TGTGCCAGTACGAGGTCAGCGGGAGGGAGAGAGACCCAGTACTTC.

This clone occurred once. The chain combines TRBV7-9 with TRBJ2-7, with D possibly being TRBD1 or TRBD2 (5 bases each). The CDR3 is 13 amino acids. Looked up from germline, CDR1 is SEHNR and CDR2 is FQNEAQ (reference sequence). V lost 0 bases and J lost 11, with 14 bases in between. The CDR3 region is CASSLAGDGREYF. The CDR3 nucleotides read TGTGCCAGCAGCTTAGCGGGGGACGGGCGCGAGTACTTC. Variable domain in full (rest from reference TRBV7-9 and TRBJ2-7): DTGVSQNPRHKITKRGQNVTFRCDPISEHNRLYWYRQTLGQGPEFLTYFQNEAQLEKSRLLSDRFSAERPKGSFSTLEIQRTEQGDSAMYLCASSLAGDGREYFGPGTRLTVT.

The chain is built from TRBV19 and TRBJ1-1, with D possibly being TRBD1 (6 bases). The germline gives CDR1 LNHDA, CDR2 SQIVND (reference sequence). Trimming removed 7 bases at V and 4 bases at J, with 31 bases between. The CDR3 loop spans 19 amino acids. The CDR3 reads CASTLTRQQGLSGGTEAFF. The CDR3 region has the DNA TGTGCCAGTACCCTCACCCGGCAACAGGGCTTGTCGGGCGGCACTGAAGCTTTCTTT.

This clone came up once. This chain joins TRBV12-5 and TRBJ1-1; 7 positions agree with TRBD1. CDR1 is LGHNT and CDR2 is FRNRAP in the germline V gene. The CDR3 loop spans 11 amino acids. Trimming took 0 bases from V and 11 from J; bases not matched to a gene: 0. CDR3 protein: CASGLVQGAFF. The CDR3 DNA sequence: TGTGCTAGTGGTTTGGTACAGGGGGCTTTCTTT.

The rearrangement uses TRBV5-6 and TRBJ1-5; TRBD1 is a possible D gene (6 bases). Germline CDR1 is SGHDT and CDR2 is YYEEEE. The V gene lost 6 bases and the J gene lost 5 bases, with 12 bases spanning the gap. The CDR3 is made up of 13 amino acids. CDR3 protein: CASTLGGDQPQHF. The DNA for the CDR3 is TGTGCCAGCACCTTAGGGGGGGATCAGCCCCAGCATTTT.

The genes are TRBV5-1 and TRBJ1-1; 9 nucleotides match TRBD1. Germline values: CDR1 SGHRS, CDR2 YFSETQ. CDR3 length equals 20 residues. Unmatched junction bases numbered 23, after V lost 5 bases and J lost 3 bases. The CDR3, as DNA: TGCGCCAGCAGTTTAGCCGGGACAGGGAGGGGTCGGGAATTGGACACTGAAGCTTTCTTT. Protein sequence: CASSLAGTGRGRELDTEAFF.

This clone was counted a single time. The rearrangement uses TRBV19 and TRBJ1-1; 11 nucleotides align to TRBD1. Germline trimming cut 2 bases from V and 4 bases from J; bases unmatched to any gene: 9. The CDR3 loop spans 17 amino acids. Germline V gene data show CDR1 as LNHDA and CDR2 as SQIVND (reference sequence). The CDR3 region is CASSILTRTGGRTEAFF. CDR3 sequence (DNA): TGTGCCAGTAGTATACTGACACGGACAGGGGGCCGCACTGAAGCTTTCTTT.

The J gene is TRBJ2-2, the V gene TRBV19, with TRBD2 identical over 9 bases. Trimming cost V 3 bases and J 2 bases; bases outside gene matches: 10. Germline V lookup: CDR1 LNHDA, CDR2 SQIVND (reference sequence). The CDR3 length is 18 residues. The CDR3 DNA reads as TGTGCCAGTAGTATGGCGGGGGGGAACCAACCCAACACCGGGGAGCTGTTTTTT. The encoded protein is CASSMAGGNQPNTGELFF.

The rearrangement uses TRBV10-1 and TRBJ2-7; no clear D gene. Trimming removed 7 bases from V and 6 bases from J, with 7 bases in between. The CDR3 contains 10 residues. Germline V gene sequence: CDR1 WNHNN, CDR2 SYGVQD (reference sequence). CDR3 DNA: TGCGCCAGCATGCCCTTCGAGCAGTACTTC. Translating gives CASMPFEQYF.

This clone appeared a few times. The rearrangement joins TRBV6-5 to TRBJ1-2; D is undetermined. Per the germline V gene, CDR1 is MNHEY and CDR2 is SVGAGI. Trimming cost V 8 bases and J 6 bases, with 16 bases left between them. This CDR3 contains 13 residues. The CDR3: CASGSGLKDGYTF. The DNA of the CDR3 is TGTGCCAGCGGTTCGGGTCTTAAGGATGGCTACACCTTC.

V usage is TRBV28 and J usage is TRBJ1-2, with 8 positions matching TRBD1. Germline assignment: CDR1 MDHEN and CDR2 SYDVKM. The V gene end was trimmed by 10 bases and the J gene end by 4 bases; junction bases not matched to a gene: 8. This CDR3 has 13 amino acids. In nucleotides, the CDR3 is TGTGCCACCAGGACAGGGCGTGGCTATGGCTACACCTTC. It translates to CATRTGRGYGYTF.

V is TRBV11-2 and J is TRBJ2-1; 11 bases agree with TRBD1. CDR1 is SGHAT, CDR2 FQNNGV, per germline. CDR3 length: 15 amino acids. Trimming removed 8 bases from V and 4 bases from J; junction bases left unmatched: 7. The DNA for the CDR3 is TGTGCCAGCCTACTAGGACAGGGGGCATACAATGAGCAGTTCTTC. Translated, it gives CASLLGQGAYNEQFF.